The 16 T cell receptor beta chains below all came from one sample that was sequenced in a study of blood T cell repertoires in COVID-19. Profiling relied on immunoSEQ multiplex PCR, and the TCRdb table lists in-frame clones only, not all of them. The repertoire has tens of thousands of clones, about 88% of them found once; the top ten carry 11%. Sequenced: peripheral blood. Every receptor here comes from a man between 60 and 70 years old with COVID-19, enrolled during active disease.

In this sample, this clone turned up a few times. The chain combines TRBV11-2 with TRBJ1-1; the match to TRBD1 covers 7 bases. J lost 4 bases, V lost 4 bases, and 9 bases had no gene match. CDR1 and CDR2 from the germline V gene are SGHAT and FQNNGV. The CDR3 spans 15 residues. The CDR3 loop is CASSSNRGRATEAFF. The DNA of the CDR3 is TGTGCCAGCAGCTCAAACAGGGGTAGGGCCACTGAAGCTTTCTTT. Looking up the rest from reference TRBV11-2 and TRBJ1-1 gives the full variable domain: EAGVAQSPRYKIIEKRQSVAFWCNPISGHATLYWYQQILGQGPKLLIQFQNNGVVDDSQLPKDRFSAERLKGVDSTLKIQPAKLEDSAVYLCASSSNRGRATEAFFGQGTRLTVV.

The rearrangement uses TRBV9 and TRBJ1-3, with D possibly TRBD1 on 6 matching bases. Germline V gene sequence: CDR1 SGDLS, CDR2 YYNGEE. The CDR3 covers 15 residues. V dropped 1 base and J dropped 8 bases, with 16 bases sitting between them. The DNA for the CDR3 is TGTGCCAGCAGCGTAATAGCTACAGGGACGGACACCATATATTTT. It encodes CASSVIATGTDTIYF.

V is TRBV7-9 and J is TRBJ1-4; a weak D match, TRBD1 (5 bases). This CDR3 is built from 14 residues. Deletions cut 7 bases from V and 5 bases from J, with 14 bases between. Germline V CDR1 and CDR2: SEHNR, FQNEAQ (reference sequence). The DNA of the CDR3 is TGTGCCAGCACAGTGGGGCAGCCGAATGAAAAACTGTTTTTT. Protein: CASTVGQPNEKLFF.

The V gene is TRBV27, the J gene TRBJ2-5, with 11 bases aligning to TRBD2. With V trimmed by 2 bases and J by 3 bases, 14 bases remained unmatched. Germline CDR1 is MNHEY and CDR2 is SMNVEV (reference sequence). There are 19 residues in the CDR3. Here the CDR3 reads CASSLLPLAGEISEETQYF. For the CDR3, the DNA is TGTGCCAGCAGTTTACTCCCACTAGCGGGGGAGATTTCAGAAGAGACCCAGTACTTC.

The chain is built from TRBV30 and TRBJ2-4, with D hard to call. This CDR3 region has 12 residues. Germline V gives CDR1 GTSNPN, CDR2 SVGIG (reference sequence). V lost 4 bases and J 0 bases, leaving 4 bases between the germline ends. The CDR3: CAWTGAKNIQYF. CDR3 nucleotide sequence: TGTGCCTGGACGGGAGCCAAAAACATTCAGTACTTC.

This clone is a singleton in its sample. The chain uses TRBV11-3 and TRBJ2-1, with 11 bases aligning to TRBD2. This CDR3 comprises 16 residues. The V and J ends lost 6 bases and 10 bases, in that order; junction bases with no gene match: 14. Germline CDR1 and CDR2: SGHNT and YENEEA. The DNA of the CDR3 is TGTGCCAGCAGTCCGACCCTAGCGGGAGGTATCAAGGAGCAGTTCTTC. This gives the protein CASSPTLAGGIKEQFF.

The gene calls are TRBV5-1 and TRBJ1-4; 7 bases line up with TRBD1. With V trimmed by 3 bases and J by 2 bases, 4 bases remained unmatched. The CDR3 covers 15 residues. Germline CDR1 is SGHRS and CDR2 is YFSETQ. The DNA for the CDR3 is TGCGCCAGCAGCTCATACAGGGGTACTAATGAAAAACTGTTTTTT. It is translated as CASSSYRGTNEKLFF.

J is TRBJ2-2 and V is TRBV5-1; TRBD2 might be the D (6 bases). The CDR3 runs 16 residues. Trimming removed 8 bases from V and 4 bases from J, with 21 bases in between. Germline V gene sequence: CDR1 SGHRS, CDR2 YFSETQ. The CDR3 DNA is TGCGCCAGTCTTAAAGTGGAGGAGGGGCCCACCGGGGAGCTGTTTTTT. It is translated as CASLKVEEGPTGELFF.

The rearrangement joins TRBV3-1 (or the pseudogene TRBV3-2) to TRBJ1-6; 10 nucleotides agree with TRBD1. The germline V gene encodes CDR1 LGHDT and CDR2 YNNKEL (reference sequence). The junction had 7 bases not matched to a gene; V was cut back by 3 bases and J by 8 bases. The CDR3 is made up of 16 amino acids. CDR3 sequence reads: CASSQSGQGLDSPLHF. In nucleotides, the CDR3 is TGTGCCAGCAGCCAGTCGGGACAGGGGTTGGATTCACCCCTCCACTTT.

This clone was detected a few times. The V call is TRBV24-1, the J call TRBJ2-3; 7 bases fit TRBD1. The junction had 8 bases not matched to a gene; V was cut back by 10 bases and J by 5 bases. CDR1 and CDR2 from the germline V gene are KGHDR and SFDVKD. The length of the CDR3 is 13 residues. The CDR3 loop is CATEGASGDTQYF. For the CDR3, the DNA is TGTGCCACTGAGGGGGCCAGTGGAGATACGCAGTATTTT.

The chain joins TRBV29-1 to TRBJ2-3; 9 bases match TRBD2. V lost 7 bases and J lost 3; bases outside the gene matches: 2. CDR3 length: 12 amino acids. CDR1 and CDR2 from the germline V gene are SQVTM and ANQGSEA. DNA for the CDR3: TGCAGCGGCGGGGGGGGGACAGATACGCAGTATTTT. Its translation is CSGGGGTDTQYF.

The gene calls are TRBV6-5 and TRBJ2-7, with a possible D match to TRBD2 (6 bases). This CDR3 has 13 amino acids. Deletions cut 7 bases from V and 0 bases from J, with 10 bases between. The germline V gene has CDR1 MNHEY and CDR2 SVGAGI. CDR3 amino acids: CASNPGSSYEQYF. CDR3 sequence (DNA): TGTGCCAGCAATCCCGGGAGCTCCTACGAGCAGTACTTC.

This clone has a handful of counts. V gene TRBV5-6 combines with J gene TRBJ1-6; the D gene is possibly TRBD1 (6 bases). The V end was cut by 3 bases, the J end by 6 bases, with 13 bases between. The germline gives CDR1 SGHDT, CDR2 YYEEEE. The length of the CDR3 is 15 residues. CDR3: CASSSQGYGNSPLHF. The CDR3 bases are TGTGCCAGCAGCTCACAGGGATATGGTAATTCACCCCTCCACTTT.

The chain combines TRBV5-4 with TRBJ1-1; possible D gene TRBD1, 6 bases. There are 15 residues in the CDR3. The germline V and J ends were trimmed by 5 bases and 2 bases, with 16 bases remaining between them. Germline V gene lookup returns CDR1 SGHNT and CDR2 YYREEE (reference sequence). The CDR3 nucleotides read TGTGCCAGCAGTACAGAGGGGGTGCGCAACACTGAAGCTTTCTTT. It codes for CASSTEGVRNTEAFF.

The V call is TRBV2, the J call TRBJ2-3, with D perhaps matching TRBD2 (6 bases). The germline V gene encodes CDR1 SNHLY and CDR2 FYNNEI. This CDR3 is built from 14 residues. V was shortened by 4 bases and J by 6 bases, with 14 bases between the two germline ends. The CDR3 region has the DNA TGTGCCAGCAGTGGGGCGGGACGGGGGGATACGCAGTATTTT. Protein product: CASSGAGRGDTQYF.

The chain carries TRBV6-4 and TRBJ1-4; no clear D. The CDR3 extends over 15 amino acids. The germline V gene has CDR1 MRHNA and CDR2 SNTAGT. With 4 bases removed from V and 3 bases from J, the gap between germline ends came to 12 bases. In DNA form, the CDR3 reads TGTGCCAGCAGTGCGGGGATCGGGGCTAATGAAAAACTGTTTTTT. Protein: CASSAGIGANEKLFF.